This T cell receptor (beta chain) originates from a study of cytomegalovirus exposure and HLA in healthy donors (dated by TCRdb to about 2017). At the level of the whole study: An earlier analysis of approximately 640 of the donors reported 276 Gb of sequence data and approximately 110 million unique TCR beta sequences from about 200 million T cells. To decide whether each TCR beta V gene segment behaved as functional or pseudogenic, an earlier analysis of some 600 of the donors relied on high-throughput TCR beta sequencing. Using immunosequencing, the study profiled T cell repertoires from about 650 subjects and related those repertoires to cytomegalovirus serostatus. Donor age, sex, ethnicity and CMV serostatus were compiled alongside the repertoire data. Five DR-DQ haplotypes were treated as single units for association and clustering because of strong linkage in the cohort. Rather than drawing on any new phenotypic data, the later analysis identified candidate immune exposures from TCR beta sequences and the way those sequences occurred across donors. The aim of the study was to test whether cataloging public T cell receptors could identify signatures of past pathogen exposure. A later analysis re-examined previously published TCR beta repertoires from roughly 650 donors and added high-resolution HLA genotyping to investigate patterns of TCR occurrence. Among the approximately 420 genotyped donors, around 81% belonged to the genetic ancestry cluster associated with self-reported Caucasian donors. Every repertoire in the discovery cohort had been generated on one and the same sequencing platform. Along with the approximately 670-subject first cohort, a separate validation cohort of some 130 different subjects was used. On average, roughly 250,000 unique TCR beta nucleotide sequences were sequenced per donor among 350 to 400 genotyped donors of the cohort, with around 19% of those sequences being non-productive. High-throughput TCR immunosequencing, statistical association of individual TCRs with disease status, and machine learning were combined to predict cytomegalovirus infection status. An early release that covered fewer than 800 HLA-typed donors contained about 300 gigabases of sequencing data and 75 million to 100 million unique TCR sequences. Typing coverage varied by locus: about 620-630 donors for A, B, C, DRB1 and DQB1; roughly 500 for DQA1; about 570 for DPA1; approximately 470 for DPB1. Genome-wide SNP genotypes for about 65% of the roughly 700 donors were used in a later genetic analysis, which treated that subset as a discovery cohort. HLA typing included class I and class II loci at four-digit resolution. Findings and caveats that apply to the study as a whole: A further reported finding was that TCR beta sequences accurately predicted the HLA-A and HLA-B alleles for most subjects in the first cohort. According to the authors, the approach could potentially be generalized to other disease states and immunological phenotypes. A group of highly shared sequence variants was considered likely to be a technical artifact of the sequencing pipeline. A later analysis found that HLA-associated TCR beta chains were more clonally expanded and had lower generation probabilities than equally common non-associated chains. Correlated functional status among segregating V segments might be attributable to linkage disequilibrium, but an unknown experimental factor could not be ruled out. A later analysis associated approximately 17,000 TCR beta sequences with specific HLA alleles at a false discovery rate of 0.05. A later genetic analysis reported fewer N-insertions in productive TCRs among donors in an Asian-associated ancestry cluster than the roughly 700-donor mean. Most TCR sequences were observed very rarely across donors, whereas some public TCRs were present in many individuals. Several of the top co-occurrence clusters appeared to be linked to parvovirus B19, influenza, CMV and Epstein-Barr virus, according to a later analysis. CMV serostatus was the only immune exposure information available for the cohort. The presence/absence analyses assumed that sequencing depth was roughly uniform across donors, and that assumption may not be true. Cytomegalovirus status was reported to be diagnosed by the classifier with high specificity and sensitivity in both the original and validation cohorts. Because counts were too low, roughly 16 rarely observed V segments, including chromosome 9 orphons, were left out of the earlier analysis of about 500 of the donors. V-gene and J-gene trimming of TCR beta chains was associated with a missense DCLRE1C variant in a later genetic analysis, and the association was replicated in an independent cohort. The study listed 164 TCR beta chains as associated with cytomegalovirus. When HLA alleles, especially DR and DQ, strongly co-occurred, attributing TCR associations to individual alleles was difficult. HLA typing was unavailable for some donors at each locus, so association tests used only the typed subset. In an earlier analysis of fewer than 750 of the donors, most TCR beta V segments were observed in productive rearrangements about 87% or about 30% of the time, broadly matching IMGT annotations. Three of the identified cytomegalovirus-associated TCR beta chains were confirmed in vitro to be specific for cytomegalovirus antigens. In a later analysis, most CMV-associated TCR beta chains were found to appear HLA-restricted, with HLA associations seemingly driven largely by CMV exposure. Some IMGT-functional V segments, including TRBV6-2 and TRBV6-3, could not be told apart with the 87-base-pair reads, so those segments were excluded. The cohort was sequenced for TCR beta chains only, and without alpha or paired-chain data the features that could be detected were limited. According to a later analysis, TCR association rates differed among HLA loci, with DRB1 alleles showing the most associated TCRs and HLA-C alleles showing the fewest.

As for this clone: The antigen this receptor binds is unknown. Base-call qualities are not available, and no considerably larger clone is one nucleotide away.

The CDR3 runs 16 residues from the cysteine to the phenylalanine. The entry retains the CDR3 DNA only, 48 bases that are in frame from base 1. V lost 2 bases and J lost 1 base, and the count of bases not matched to a germline gene is 6. The germline V gene encodes CDR1 MNHEY and CDR2 SVGAGI. The cohort was made up of hundreds of healthy bone marrow donors. At the time of sampling, all cohort members were nominally healthy, though unrecorded immune exposures were likely present. The donor tested CMV seropositive and was one of the 289 seropositive cohort members. A peripheral blood sample was collected from each donor, and TCR beta sequencing was performed on peripheral blood mononuclear cells. Genomic DNA was extracted from the blood cell samples with the Qiagen DNeasy Blood Extraction Kit. Libraries were made using the immunoSEQ multiplex PCR assay. A mixture of 60 forward primers for TCR Vbeta segments and 13 reverse primers for TCR Jbeta segments was used in the multiplex PCR. The CDR3 region of rearranged TCR beta genes was amplified from genomic DNA with a multiplex PCR assay. On the Illumina HiSeq System, the amplified TCR beta libraries were sequenced as 87-base-pair reads. The source study handled its data this way. Across the 500 to 850 repertoires, a later analysis counted 80 million or so unique TCR beta chains, around 10 million of which were shared by at least two donors. Raw reads were error-corrected and collapsed into unique sequences by a nearest-neighbor algorithm in which closely related sequences were merged to remove PCR and sequencing errors. V, D and J gene segments were assigned by aligning CDR3 sequences to IMGT reference sequences. For a sequence to be retained, at least a six-nucleotide match to both a V gene segment and a J gene segment was required. A rearrangement counted as productive if the CDR3 had no stop codons and remained in frame with V and J, and every other rearrangement counted as non-productive. Following IMGT convention, CDR3 was defined as the stretch from the second conserved V-encoded cysteine to the conserved J-encoded phenylalanine. In an earlier analysis of more than 550 of the donors, sequences lacking an unambiguous match to a single V gene segment were excluded. In an earlier analysis of almost 600 of the donors, a V segment was called functional when productive rearrangements were above 56.7%, and segregating when the standard deviation between donors exceeded 5%. A statistical classification framework was developed to diagnose cytomegalovirus status using the catalog of TCR beta chain sequences. In a later analysis, V and J genes were assigned by comparing TCR nucleotide sequences against IMGT/GENE-DB human TR gene sequences. Using the TCRdist pipeline, a later analysis assigned CDR3 sequences along with most-parsimonious VDJ recombination scenarios. In a later analysis, every TCR beta chain was defined by the combination of its CDR3 amino acid sequence and its V-gene family, and reads without a unique V-gene family were dropped. In a later analysis, 500 to 650 highly shared, low-generation-probability nucleotide sequences were removed to address suspected cross-contamination and a sequencing artifact. A later analysis calculated a clonal expansion index for each public chain from normalized within-repertoire ranks of inferred template counts. In a later analysis, generation probabilities were computed with a VDJ recombination model fitted to out-of-frame rearrangements, and the resulting probabilities were checked against IGoR. In a later analysis, TCR-TCR, TCR-HLA and TCR-CMV co-occurrence was scored with hypergeometric tests, and a repertoire-size bias correction was applied to TCR pairs. False discovery rates were estimated in a later analysis by permuting HLA or CMV assignments 20 times. In a later analysis, co-occurring TCRs were grouped using DBSCAN, and TCRdist sequence similarity was added for clustering within HLA-allele-positive subsets. For co-occurrence clustering, repertoires with fewer than 30,000 or more than 120,000 public chains were excluded, along with roughly 5 repertoires with anomalous nucleotide sharing. Drawn from immuneACCESS, this table holds only the in-frame rearrangements with V and J called that TCRdb kept. Clones are partly lost; checked studies trace under half to an unresolved V gene and leave the rest unexplained. D and trimming were read from the DNA, whereas the V and J calls and clone size are those reported in that table. The table for this sample lists about 180,000 clones; around 80% of them were counted only once. The ten largest make up 1% of the sample.

Source material: PBMCs. The source is a woman aged 45 to 65 in good health and CMV-seropositive. This chain joins TRBV6-5 to TRBJ2-5, with 8 bases in between that match TRBD1. Here is the DNA: TGTGCCAGCAGTTACGAGGTCAGGGGGCCCCAAGAGACCCAGTACTTC. Its amino acids are CASSYEVRGPQETQYF.